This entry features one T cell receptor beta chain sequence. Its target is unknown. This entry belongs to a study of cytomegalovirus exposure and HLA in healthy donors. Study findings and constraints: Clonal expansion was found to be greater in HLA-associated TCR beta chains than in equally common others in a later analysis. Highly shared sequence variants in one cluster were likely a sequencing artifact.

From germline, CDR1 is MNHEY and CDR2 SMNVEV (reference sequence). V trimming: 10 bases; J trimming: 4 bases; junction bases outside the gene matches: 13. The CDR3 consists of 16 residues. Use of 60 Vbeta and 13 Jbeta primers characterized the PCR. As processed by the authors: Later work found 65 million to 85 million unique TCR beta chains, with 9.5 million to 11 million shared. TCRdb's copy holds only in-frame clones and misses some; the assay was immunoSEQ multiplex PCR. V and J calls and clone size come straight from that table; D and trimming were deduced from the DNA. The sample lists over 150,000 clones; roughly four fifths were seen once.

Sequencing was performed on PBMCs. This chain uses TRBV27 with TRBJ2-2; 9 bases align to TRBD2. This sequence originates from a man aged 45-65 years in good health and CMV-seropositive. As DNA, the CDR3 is TGTGCCACCACCCAGACAATAGCGGGAGTCACCGGGGAGCTGTTTTTT. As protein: CATTQTIAGVTGELFF.